The 8 T cell receptor beta chains below all came from one sample that was sequenced in a study of multiple sclerosis patients with progressive multifocal leukoencephalopathy (dated by TCRdb to between 2018 and 2021). The library relied on the immunoSEQ multiplex PCR assay. Sourced from immuneACCESS, this table was stored by TCRdb with only in-frame sequences that have V and J called. A share of the clones is absent; for the studies checked, an unresolved V gene accounts for under half, and the remainder has no known explanation. The sample records approximately 28,000 clones, roughly 90% of which are singletons. The ten biggest clones cover 5.7% of the sample. What this sample's time point label stands for: time of PML onset. The meaning of the sample's treatment or condition label: on natalizumab therapy at sampling. Specimen: PBMCs, collected from a patient treated with natalizumab. The receptors come from a woman aged 35 to 49 with progressive multifocal leukoencephalopathy.

The chain recombines TRBV7-2 with TRBJ2-5; the D call may be TRBD1 or TRBD2 (5 bases each). In germline, CDR1 is SGHTA, CDR2 FQGNSA. The V end was cut by 5 bases, the J end by 0 bases, with 13 bases between. The CDR3 totals 15 residues. The CDR3 is CASSPQARDQETQYF. CDR3 bases: TGTGCCAGCAGCCCACAGGCGAGGGACCAAGAGACCCAGTACTTC. Together with reference TRBV7-2 and TRBJ2-5, the CDR3 gives the full variable domain: GAGVSQSPSNKVTEKGKDVELRCDPISGHTALYWYRQSLGQGLEFLIYFQGNSAPDKSGLPSDRFSAERTGGSVSTLTIQRTQQEDSAVYLCASSPQARDQETQYFGPGTRLLVL.

This chain uses TRBV7-2 with TRBJ2-7; 7 nucleotides line up with TRBD1. Germline V CDR1 and CDR2: SGHTA, FQGNSA. The V and J ends lost 0 bases and 3 bases, in that order; junction bases with no gene match: 2. The CDR3 covers 14 residues. The CDR3 coding sequence is TGTGCCAGCAGCTTAGCGACAGGGAACTACGAGCAGTACTTC. Its protein product is CASSLATGNYEQYF. Full variable domain (outside the CDR3, taken from reference TRBV7-2 and TRBJ2-7): GAGVSQSPSNKVTEKGKDVELRCDPISGHTALYWYRQSLGQGLEFLIYFQGNSAPDKSGLPSDRFSAERTGGSVSTLTIQRTQQEDSAVYLCASSLATGNYEQYFGPGTRLTVT.

This chain connects TRBV2 to TRBJ2-1; D may match TRBD1 or TRBD2 (5 bases each). CDR1 SNHLY and CDR2 FYNNEI come from the germline V gene. The germline V and J ends were trimmed by 6 bases and 8 bases, with 23 bases remaining between them. CDR3 length equals 16 residues. DNA of the CDR3: TGTGCCAGCAGGAGAGATCCAGGGTACCGAGGGCATGAGCAGTTCTTC. Its translation: CASRRDPGYRGHEQFF.

The chain links TRBV29-1 to TRBJ2-1; D ambiguous. With 1 base removed from V and 2 bases from J, the gap between germline ends came to 6 bases. The CDR3 length is 13 residues. The germline CDR1 and CDR2 sequences are SQVTM and ANQGSEA. In DNA form, the CDR3 reads TGCAGCGTTGAAGTCCAGCCCTACAATGAGCAGTTCTTC. Translated: CSVEVQPYNEQFF.

CDR3 DNA: TGTGCCAGCAGCCTAGGCTCGGACAGGCCTGCTGGCTACACCTTC. Its translation is CASSLGSDRPAGYTF. This sequence joins TRBV5-4 and TRBJ1-2, with TRBD1 identical over 7 bases. CDR1 is SGHNT and CDR2 is YYREEE in the germline V gene (reference sequence). With V trimmed by 4 bases and J by 7 bases, 13 bases remained unmatched. The CDR3 has 15 residues.

This clone has only a few counts. J is TRBJ1-1 and V is TRBV7-9, with D perhaps matching TRBD1 (5 bases). V lost 8 bases and J 4 bases, leaving 14 bases between the germline ends. Germline CDR1 SEHNR, CDR2 FQNEAQ (reference sequence). This CDR3 spans 13 amino acids. CDR3 in amino acids: CASQGWTGTEAFF. The CDR3 nucleotides read TGTGCCAGCCAGGGTTGGACGGGCACTGAAGCTTTCTTT. Full variable domain (rest looked up from reference TRBV7-9 and TRBJ1-1): DTGVSQNPRHKITKRGQNVTFRCDPISEHNRLYWYRQTLGQGPEFLTYFQNEAQLEKSRLLSDRFSAERPKGSFSTLEIQRTEQGDSAMYLCASQGWTGTEAFFGQGTRLTVV.

The rearrangement uses TRBV4-3 and TRBJ2-2; 11 nucleotides line up with TRBD1. This CDR3 has 15 amino acids. Trimming removed 4 bases from V and 4 bases from J; junction bases left unmatched: 2. Germline lookup yields CDR1 LGHNA and CDR2 YSLEER. CDR3 residues: CASSPGTGGTGELFF. The CDR3 region has the DNA TGCGCCAGCAGCCCCGGGACAGGGGGCACCGGGGAGCTGTTTTTT.

This rearrangement joins TRBV6-5 to TRBJ2-3; D unclear. The V end was cut by 6 bases, the J end by 2 bases, with 15 bases between. From germline, CDR1 is MNHEY and CDR2 SVGAGI. The CDR3 covers 15 residues. The CDR3 reads CASRTLLVPTDTQYF. CDR3 in DNA: TGTGCCAGCAGAACCCTGCTGGTTCCCACAGATACGCAGTATTTT.